One sample yielded the 14 T cell receptor beta chains listed below, sequenced in a study of cytomegalovirus exposure and HLA in healthy donors. A multiplex PCR was run with 60 Vbeta primers and 13 Jbeta primers. Assay used: immunoSEQ multiplex PCR; TCRdb lists only in-frame clones, some missing. This repertoire shows roughly 100,000 clones, under 85% found once; its top ten account for more than 3%. The sequenced sample consisted of PBMCs. These receptors were collected from a female donor in good health and CMV-seropositive.

V and J are TRBV19 and TRBJ1-5; D is unresolved. The V gene's germline CDR1 is LNHDA and CDR2 SQIVND (reference sequence). The CDR3 totals 17 residues. Trimming cost V 0 bases and J 0 bases, with 12 bases left between them. The CDR3 region has the DNA TGTGCCAGTAGTATAGAGGTGGCGGTTTATAGCAATCAGCCCCAGCATTTT. Amino acids: CASSIEVAVYSNQPQHF.

The V gene is TRBV2, the J gene TRBJ2-1, with D possibly being TRBD1 (5 bases). Germline CDR1 and CDR2: SNHLY and FYNNEI. V lost 2 bases to trimming and J lost 5 bases, with 16 bases between them. The CDR3 loop spans 16 amino acids. The CDR3 sequence is CASSEIIQEFNNEQFF. The CDR3 DNA reads TGTGCCAGCAGTGAAATTATACAGGAATTCAACAATGAGCAGTTCTTC.

This chain links TRBV5-1 with TRBJ2-7; TRBD1 is a possible D gene (5 bases). This CDR3 has 14 residues. V was cut by 0 bases and J by 3 bases, with 10 bases left in between. CDR1 SGHRS and CDR2 YFSETQ come from the germline V gene. In nucleotides, the CDR3 is TGCGCCAGCAGCTTGGTGGGCCAGGGCTACGAGCAGTACTTC. Its protein product is CASSLVGQGYEQYF.

The J gene is TRBJ1-5, the V gene TRBV7-2; D not certain. From germline, CDR1 is SGHTA and CDR2 FQGNSA. The V gene lost 3 bases and the J gene lost 3 bases, with 6 bases spanning the gap. CDR3 length: 13 amino acids. The CDR3 is CASSLSVNQPQHF. The CDR3 coding sequence is TGTGCCAGCAGCTTGTCAGTCAATCAGCCCCAGCATTTT.

J is TRBJ1-1 and V is TRBV5-1; the D is unclear. The germline V gene has CDR1 SGHRS and CDR2 YFSETQ. V gave up 1 base and J gave up 8 bases, with 12 bases separating them. The CDR3 sequence is 13 residues long. In DNA, the CDR3 is TGCGCCAGCAGCTTGACCGCCGTTACAGAAGCTTTCTTT. It codes for CASSLTAVTEAFF.

The chain joins TRBV11-2 to TRBJ1-2, with unresolved D. Germline-derived CDR1 and CDR2 are SGHAT and FQNNGV. V lost 7 bases and J lost 5, with 8 bases in between. The CDR3 is 11 amino acids. The CDR3 region is CASTGKYGYTF. In nucleotides, the CDR3 is TGTGCCAGCACTGGCAAGTATGGCTACACCTTC.

This sequence joins TRBV19 and TRBJ1-1; 9 bases align to TRBD1. The CDR3 loop spans 14 amino acids. J was trimmed by 7 bases and V by 5 bases; bases with no gene match: 8. Germline V lookup: CDR1 LNHDA, CDR2 SQIVND (reference sequence). The CDR3 DNA sequence: TGTGCCAGTAGTCTAGGGACAGGGATGGGTGAAGCTTTCTTT. This sequence encodes CASSLGTGMGEAFF. Together with reference TRBV19 and TRBJ1-1, the CDR3 gives the full variable domain: DGGITQSPKYLFRKEGQNVTLSCEQNLNHDAMYWYRQDPGQGLRLIYYSQIVNDFQKGDIAEGYSVSREKKESFPLTVTSAQKNPTAFYLCASSLGTGMGEAFFGQGTRLTVV.

The V and J genes are TRBV7-9 and TRBJ2-5; the D gene is possibly TRBD2 (5 bases). V lost 5 bases, J lost 2 bases, and 12 bases lay in between. From germline, CDR1 is SEHNR and CDR2 FQNEAQ (reference sequence). This CDR3 spans 14 amino acids. For the CDR3, the DNA is TGTGCCAGCAGCCCAGAGGACTTTCAAGAGACCCAGTACTTC. Encoded protein: CASSPEDFQETQYF.

This clone showed up just a few times. The chain has TRBV5-1 and TRBJ2-3, with D unresolved. V lost 4 bases, J lost 1 base, and 4 bases lay in between. The CDR3 sequence is 12 residues long. Germline-derived CDR1 and CDR2 are SGHRS and YFSETQ. CDR3 protein: CASSPGTDTQYF. CDR3 in DNA: TGCGCCAGCAGCCCTGGCACAGATACGCAGTATTTT.

The chain recombines TRBV29-1 with TRBJ2-1; 9 positions agree with TRBD2. The ends lost 8 bases at V and 0 bases at J; junction bases unmatched: 17. CDR1 and CDR2 (germline): SQVTM, ANQGSEA. The CDR3 loop spans 18 amino acids. This CDR3 is CSLTPVAGGSGSYNEQFF. In DNA form, the CDR3 reads TGCAGCCTGACCCCGGTCGCGGGAGGGTCAGGCTCCTACAATGAGCAGTTCTTC.

This clone was observed a few times. The rearrangement links TRBV21-1 to TRBJ2-7; the table's D call TRBD2 went unverified against the DNA. TRBV21-1 corresponds to a pseudogene. This CDR3 spans 14 amino acids. CDR3 amino acids: CASNHKGGTYEQYF. The DNA of the CDR3 is TGTGCCAGCAACCACAAGGGAGGCACCTACGAGCAGTACTTC.

The chain joins TRBV6-5 to TRBJ2-1, with 12 bases that match TRBD2. Germline V lookup: CDR1 MNHEY, CDR2 SVGAGI. Trimming cost V 0 bases and J 7 bases; bases outside gene matches: 4. The CDR3 has 16 amino acids. CDR3 DNA sequence: TGTGCCAGCAGTTACTCGCTAGCGGGGGGGGATAATGAGCAGTTCTTC. This encodes CASSYSLAGGDNEQFF.

This clone was counted only a few times. The chain joins TRBV5-1 to TRBJ1-1; D may be TRBD1 (6 bases). The CDR3 consists of 14 residues. CDR1 SGHRS and CDR2 YFSETQ come from the germline V gene. V lost 0 bases to trimming and J lost 2 bases, with 8 bases between them. The CDR3 protein is CASSLEGQNTEAFF. The DNA for the CDR3 is TGCGCCAGCAGCTTGGAGGGACAAAACACTGAAGCTTTCTTT.

V gene TRBV10-2 combines with J gene TRBJ1-1; D might be TRBD1 (6 bases). The V and J ends lost 4 bases and 7 bases respectively, with 19 bases between them. This CDR3 region has 15 residues. CDR1 and CDR2 (germline): WSHSY, SAAADI. The CDR3, as DNA: TGCGCCAGCAGTGGGGGGACAATTCGGGCCAGTGAAGCTTTCTTT. Residues: CASSGGTIRASEAFF.